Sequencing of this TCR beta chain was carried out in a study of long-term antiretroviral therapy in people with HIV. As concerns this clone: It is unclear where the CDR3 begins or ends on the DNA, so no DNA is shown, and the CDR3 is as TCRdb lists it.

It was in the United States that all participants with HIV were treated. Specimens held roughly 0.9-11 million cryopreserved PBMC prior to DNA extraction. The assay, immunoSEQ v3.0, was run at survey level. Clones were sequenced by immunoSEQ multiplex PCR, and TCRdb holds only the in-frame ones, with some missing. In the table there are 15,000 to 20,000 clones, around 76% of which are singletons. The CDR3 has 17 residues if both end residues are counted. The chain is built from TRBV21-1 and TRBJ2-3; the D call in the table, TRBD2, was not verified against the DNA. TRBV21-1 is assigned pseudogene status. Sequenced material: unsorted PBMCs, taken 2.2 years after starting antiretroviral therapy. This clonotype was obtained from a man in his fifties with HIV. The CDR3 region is CASSKALFGEGTDTQYF.